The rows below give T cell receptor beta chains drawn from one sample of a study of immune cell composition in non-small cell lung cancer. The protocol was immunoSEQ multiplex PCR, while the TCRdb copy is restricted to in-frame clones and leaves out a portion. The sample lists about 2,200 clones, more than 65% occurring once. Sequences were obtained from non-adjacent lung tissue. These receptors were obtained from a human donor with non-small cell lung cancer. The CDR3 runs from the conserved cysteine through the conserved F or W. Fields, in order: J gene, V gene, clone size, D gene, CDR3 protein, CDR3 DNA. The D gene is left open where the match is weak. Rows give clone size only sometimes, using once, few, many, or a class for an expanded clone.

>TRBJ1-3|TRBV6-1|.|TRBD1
CASSGQGQGITIYF
TGTGCCAGCAGTGGCCAGGGACAGGGAATCACCATATATTTT
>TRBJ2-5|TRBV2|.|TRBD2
CASSEAVAGGKTQYF
TGTGCCAGCAGCGAAGCAGTAGCGGGGGGAAAGACCCAGTACTTC
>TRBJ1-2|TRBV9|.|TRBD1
CASSRTGGGGYGYTF
TGTGCCAGCAGCCGAACAGGGGGCGGAGGCTATGGCTACACCTTC
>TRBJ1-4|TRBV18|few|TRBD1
CASSPNRGLSEKLFF
TGTGCCAGCTCACCGAACAGGGGGTTAAGTGAAAAACTGTTTTTT
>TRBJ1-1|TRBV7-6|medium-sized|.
CASSSDSNTEAFF
TGTGCCAGCAGTTCTGACAGCAACACTGAAGCTTTCTTT
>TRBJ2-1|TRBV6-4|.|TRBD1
CASSDGQGSYNEQFF
TGTGCCAGCAGTGACGGACAGGGGTCCTACAATGAGCAGTTCTTC
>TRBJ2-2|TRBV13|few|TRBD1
CASSARDRPIAGELFF
TGTGCCAGCAGCGCGCGGGACAGGCCGATCGCCGGGGAGCTGTTTTTT
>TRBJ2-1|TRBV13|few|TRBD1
CASSFQGANNEQFF
TGTGCCAGCAGCTTTCAGGGGGCGAACAATGAGCAGTTCTTC
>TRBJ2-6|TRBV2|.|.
CASTGSGANVLTF
TGTGCCAGCACAGGGTCTGGGGCCAACGTCCTGACTTTC
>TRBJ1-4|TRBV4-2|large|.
CASSQEGGGQKLTNEKLFF
TGTGCCAGCAGCCAAGAGGGGGGTGGGCAGAAACTAACTAATGAAAAACTGTTTTTT
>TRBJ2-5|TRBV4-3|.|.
CASSQEGSGVQETQYF
TGCGCCAGCAGCCAAGAAGGTAGCGGAGTGCAAGAGACCCAGTACTTC
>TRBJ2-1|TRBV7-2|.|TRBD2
CASRSSGGYNEQFF
TGTGCCAGCAGGTCTAGCGGGGGGTACAATGAGCAGTTCTTC
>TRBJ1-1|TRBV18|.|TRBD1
CASSGQGNMNTEAFF
TGTGCCAGCTCCGGACAGGGGAACATGAACACTGAAGCTTTCTTT
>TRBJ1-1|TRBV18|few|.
CASSPAANTEAFF
TGTGCCAGCTCACCAGCGGCGAACACTGAAGCTTTCTTT
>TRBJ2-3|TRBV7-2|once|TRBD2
CASRLAGGSTDTQYF
TGTGCCAGCAGGCTAGCGGGGGGAAGCACAGATACGCAGTATTTT
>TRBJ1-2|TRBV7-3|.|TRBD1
CASSPSGGFSYGYTF
TGTGCCAGCAGCCCATCAGGGGGTTTTAGCTATGGCTACACCTTC
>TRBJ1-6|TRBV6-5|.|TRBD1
CASSYSGTGVNSPLHF
TGTGCCAGCAGTTACTCGGGAACAGGGGTTAATTCACCCCTCCACTTT
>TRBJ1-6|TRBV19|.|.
CASSEAALSDVDNSPLHF
TGTGCCAGTAGTGAGGCAGCCTTATCCGATGTCGATAATTCACCCCTCCACTTT
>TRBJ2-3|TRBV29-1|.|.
CSVNSGTSTDTQYF
TGCAGCGTTAATAGCGGAACTAGCACAGATACGCAGTATTTT
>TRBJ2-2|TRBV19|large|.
CASADSNTGELFF
TGTGCCAGTGCTGACTCGAACACCGGGGAGCTGTTTTTT
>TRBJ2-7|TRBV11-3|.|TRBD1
CASSLEGGRTYEQYF
TGTGCCAGCAGCTTAGAAGGGGGCAGGACCTACGAGCAGTACTTC
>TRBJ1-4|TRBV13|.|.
CASSFYGGRNEKLFF
TGTGCCAGCAGCTTTTATGGGGGGAGAAATGAAAAACTGTTTTTT
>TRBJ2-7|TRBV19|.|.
CASMEEGAGTEQYF
TGTGCCAGTATGGAGGAGGGCGCAGGAACCGAGCAGTACTTC
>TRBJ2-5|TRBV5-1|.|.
CASSINRQTQETQYF
TGCGCCAGCAGCATAAATAGACAGACCCAAGAGACCCAGTACTTC
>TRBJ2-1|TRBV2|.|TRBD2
CASGLAGDNEQFF
TGTGCCAGCGGACTAGCGGGGGATAATGAGCAGTTCTTC
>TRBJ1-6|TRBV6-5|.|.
CASSYSRGSPLHF
TGTGCCAGCAGTTACTCCAGGGGATCACCCCTCCACTTT
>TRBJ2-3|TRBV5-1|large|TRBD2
CASSGGTSGDFTDTQYF
TGCGCCAGCAGCGGCGGGACTAGCGGGGACTTCACAGATACGCAGTATTTT
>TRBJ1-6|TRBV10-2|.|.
CASSGTGYNSPLHF
TGCGCCAGCAGTGGTACAGGGTATAATTCACCCCTCCACTTT
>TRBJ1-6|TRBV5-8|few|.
CASSLAGGVDSPLHF
TGTGCCAGCAGCTTGGCCGGAGGGGTAGATTCACCCCTCCACTTT
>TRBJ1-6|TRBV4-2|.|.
CASSQDYSSYNSPLHF
TGTGCCAGCAGCCAAGATTATAGCTCCTATAATTCACCCCTCCACTTT
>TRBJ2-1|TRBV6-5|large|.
CASSRRGRAYNEQFF
TGTGCCAGCAGTCGCCGGGGTAGGGCCTACAATGAGCAGTTCTTC
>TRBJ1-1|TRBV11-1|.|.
CASSLSRLNTEAFF
TGTGCCAGCAGCTTATCGAGGCTGAACACTGAAGCTTTCTTT
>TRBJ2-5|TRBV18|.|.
CASSPGEETQYF
TGTGCCAGCTCACCAGGAGAAGAGACCCAGTACTTC
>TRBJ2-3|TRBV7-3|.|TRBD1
CASSPNRGRQYF
TGTGCCAGCAGCCCAAACAGGGGGAGGCAGTATTTT
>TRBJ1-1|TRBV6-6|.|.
CASSYGGDMNTEAFF
TGTGCCAGCAGTTACGGAGGCGACATGAACACTGAAGCTTTCTTT
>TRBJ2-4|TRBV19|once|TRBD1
CASSIVPGQLNIQYF
TGTGCCAGTAGTATAGTGCCGGGACAGTTAAACATTCAGTACTTC
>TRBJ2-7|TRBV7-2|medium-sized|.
CASSFEGGPYEQYF
TGTGCCAGCAGCTTTGAAGGGGGTCCCTACGAGCAGTACTTC
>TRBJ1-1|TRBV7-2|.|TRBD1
CASSLGMQGAAFF
TGTGCCAGCAGCTTAGGAATGCAGGGGGCAGCTTTCTTT
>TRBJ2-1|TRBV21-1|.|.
CASSKARPQPRNEQFF
TGTGCCAGCAGCAAAGCGCGGCCCCAACCCCGCAATGAGCAGTTCTTC
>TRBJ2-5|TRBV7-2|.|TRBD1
CASSPGTGQETQYF
TGTGCCAGCAGCCCCGGGACAGGGCAAGAGACCCAGTACTTC
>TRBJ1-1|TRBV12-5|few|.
CASGYLLTEGPMNTEAFF
TGTGCTAGTGGTTACCTGCTTACGGAGGGCCCTATGAACACTGAAGCTTTCTTT
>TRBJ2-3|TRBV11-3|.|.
CASSTRQVSSTDTQYF
TGTGCCAGCAGCACCCGACAGGTGTCTAGCACAGATACGCAGTATTTT
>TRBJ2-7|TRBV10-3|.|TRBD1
CAISPTKTGQYEQYF
TGTGCCATCAGCCCCACTAAGACAGGGCAGTACGAGCAGTACTTC
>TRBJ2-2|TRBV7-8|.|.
CASSSTHRSLNTGELFF
TGTGCCAGCAGTTCAACGCACAGGAGTCTGAACACCGGGGAGCTGTTTTTT
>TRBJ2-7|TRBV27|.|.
CASSLGTGSYEQYF
TGTGCCAGCAGTTTAGGTACGGGATCCTACGAGCAGTACTTC
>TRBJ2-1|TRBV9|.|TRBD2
CASSVEIAGVYNEQFF
TGTGCCAGCAGCGTAGAGATAGCGGGGGTATACAATGAGCAGTTCTTC
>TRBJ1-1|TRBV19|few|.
CASSDRLNTEAFF
TGTGCCAGTAGCGACAGACTGAACACTGAAGCTTTCTTT
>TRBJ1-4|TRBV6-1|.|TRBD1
CASSATGVLEKLFF
TGTGCCAGCAGTGCAACAGGGGTTCTTGAAAAACTGTTTTTT
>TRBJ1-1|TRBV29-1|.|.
CSVVHSLNTEAFF
TGCAGCGTTGTGCACAGTCTGAACACTGAAGCTTTCTTT
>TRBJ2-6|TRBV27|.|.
CASMATRRSGANVLTF
TGTGCCAGCATGGCGACGAGGAGATCTGGGGCCAACGTCCTGACTTTC